Listed below are T cell receptor beta chains from one sample, sequenced in a study of regulatory T cells in long-lasting Graves disease. Via MiXCR, TCRdb re-called the multiplex PCR reads, giving one row per CDR3 protein. The profile shows hundreds of thousands of distinct CDR3 sequences, approximately 12% of them singletons. These data were also filed under a second study, of T cells in Graves' hyperthyroidism and ophthalmopathy.

Sequenced material: peripheral blood mononuclear cells (PBMCs), taken at new diagnosis, from a patient treated with antithyroid drugs. All receptors derive from a young man with Graves disease. Each CDR3 is given with its conserved first and last residue. Each record gives: J gene, D gene, clone size, V gene, CDR3 protein, CDR3 DNA. The D gene is left open where the match is weak. Where a row states a size, it is once, few, many or the class of an expanded clone; other rows omit it.

TRBJ2-7	-	many	TRBV5-1	CASTSDRRYEQYF	TGCGCCAGCACCTCGGACAGAAGATACGAGCAGTACTTC
TRBJ2-3	-	many	TRBV5-1	CASRASDTQYF	TGCGCCAGCAGAGCTTCAGATACGCAGTATTTT
TRBJ2-7	TRBD1	many	TRBV20-1	CSASPPGTGFDEQYF	TGCAGTGCTAGCCCCCCTGGGACAGGGTTCGACGAGCAGTACTTC
TRBJ2-5	-	few	TRBV27	CASSLQLSAQETQYF	TGTGCCAGCAGCTTGCAGCTCTCCGCCCAAGAGACCCAGTACTTC
TRBJ1-1	-	-	TRBV29-1	CSVEGRGGAEAFF	TGCAGCGTTGAAGGTCGGGGGGGCGCTGAAGCTTTCTTT
TRBJ2-4	-	-	TRBV19	CAIGPSGIQYF	TGTGCCATCGGACCTTCTGGGATTCAGTACTTC
TRBJ2-4	-	many	TRBV7-2	CASSLSLLNIQYF	TGTGCCAGCAGCTTATCACTACTAAACATTCAGTACTTC
TRBJ2-1	TRBD1	many	TRBV5-1	CASSHGPQGAESNEQFF	TGCGCCAGCAGCCATGGGCCACAGGGGGCTGAAAGCAATGAGCAGTTCTTC
TRBJ2-3	TRBD2	few	TRBV27	CASKGLAGPTDTQYF	TGTGCCAGCAAGGGACTAGCGGGACCGACAGATACGCAGTATTTT
TRBJ2-2	TRBD1	-	TRBV6-2/TRBV6-3	CASKTGDRATGELFF	TGTGCCAGCAAGACAGGAGACAGGGCCACCGGGGAGCTGTTTTTT
TRBJ1-6	TRBD1	many	TRBV27	CASSYTGTGRSPLHF	TGTGCCAGCAGTTACACAGGGACAGGCCGGTCACCCCTCCACTTT
TRBJ2-7	-	few	TRBV30	CAWSVRDYYYEQYF	TGTGCCTGGAGTGTACGAGACTATTACTACGAGCAGTACTTC
TRBJ1-2	-	-	TRBV29-1	CSVSQAQANYGYTF	TGCAGCGTTTCCCAGGCTCAAGCTAACTATGGCTACACCTTC
TRBJ2-3	TRBD1	few	TRBV25-1	CASTPGQGTDTQYF	TGTGCCAGCACCCCGGGACAGGGCACAGATACGCAGTATTTT
TRBJ2-1	TRBD2	few	TRBV13	CASSRGTSGRGEQFF	TGTGCCAGCAGCCGCGGGACTAGCGGGAGAGGTGAGCAGTTCTTC
TRBJ2-7	TRBD2	-	TRBV18	CASSTISGRFFDEQYF	TGTGCCAGCTCAACAATTAGCGGGAGATTCTTCGACGAGCAGTACTTC
TRBJ2-2	-	many	TRBV7-9	CASSFRDRNTGELFF	TGTGCCAGCAGCTTCCGGGACCGGAACACCGGGGAGCTGTTTTTT